The clone carrying this T cell receptor beta chain was seen just once. The data are from a study of T cell clones after liver transplantation. Per the germline V gene, CDR1 is SGDLS and CDR2 is YYNGEE. Trimming pared 4 bases from V and 7 bases from J, leaving 12 bases between. The CDR3 loop spans 13 amino acids. The data were produced by immunoSEQ multiplex PCR, yet TCRdb's version contains in-frame clones alone and is incomplete. The top ten hold 24% of the sample, which has approximately 11,000 clones, less than 80% seen once. The rearrangement uses TRBV9 and TRBJ1-3; D call uncertain. The receptor was isolated from a human patient who received a liver transplant. Some T cells may be the graft donor's. The sample here was CD4+ T cells from blood, taken around 32 months after liver transplant. The CDR3 is CASSPTPENTIYF. Here the CDR3 DNA reads TGTGCCAGCAGCCCCACCCCGGAGAACACCATATATTTT.